This T cell receptor (beta chain) was recovered during a study of T cells after yellow fever vaccination. Study summary: Libraries from low-cell-number fractions were prepared with the SMART-Seq v4 Ultra Low Input RNA kit. Overall study results and limits: The secondary T-cell response peaked on day 5, not day 15, but was weaker. In FACS-sorted repertoires, abundant clonotypes from the bulk population could appear as contaminants.

5'RACE template switching generated TCR cDNA, adding a universal primer site and UMIs. TCRdb reprocessed the 5' RACE reads with MiXCR, giving one entry per CDR3 protein. Of some 560,000 distinct CDR3 sequences listed, 19% were seen once; the top ten hold roughly an eighth. To note about this clonotype: Its antigen is as yet unknown.

The J segment lost 6 bases and the V segment lost 2 bases, leaving 9 bases of the junction unmatched. The CDR3 consists of 16 residues. Germline loops: CDR1 SGHTA, CDR2 FQGNSA. The rearrangement joins TRBV7-2 to TRBJ2-2, with 7 bases matching TRBD2. The TCR was taken from a man younger than 40 who received the YFV17D yellow fever vaccine. This material consisted of PBMCs, taken 15 days after the yellow fever booster vaccination. CDR3 amino acids: CASSLRRESPPGELFF. The CDR3 coding sequence is TGTGCCAGCAGCTTACGGCGGGAGTCACCCCCCGGGGAGCTGTTTTTT.